This T cell receptor (beta chain) is drawn from a study of shared clonotypes between healthy human individuals. Regarding the study as a whole: Against clonotypes common to all four donors, non-shared ones had lower generation probabilities. Even with large depth, rarefaction showed that sorted-subset sequencing was incomplete. Naive subsets typically showed greater estimated richness than memory subsets.

The authors distributed each subset's genomic DNA evenly over several immunoSEQ plates. Some clones are missing from TCRdb's copy, which holds only in-frame ones; the method was immunoSEQ multiplex PCR. The sample lists 2 million to 3 million clones; roughly 93% were seen once. The CDR3 extends over 14 amino acids. Germline V lookup: CDR1 MNHEY, CDR2 SMNVEV (reference sequence). Trimming at V came to 6 bases and at J to 6 bases, leaving 4 bases not matched to a gene. Concerning this clone: Its antigen is not identified.

The sample comprised naive CD4+ T cells from PBMCs. Subset in this sample: CD45RA+ positively selected. The rearrangement links TRBV27 to TRBJ1-4, with TRBD1 matching over 10 bases. The clonotype comes from a man between 18 and 35 years old in good health. Some clones in this sample may be carry-over from other donors' samples. The CDR3 sequence is CASRRQGADEKLFF. In DNA, the CDR3 is TGTGCCAGCAGGAGACAGGGGGCGGATGAAAAACTGTTTTTT. Drawing the rest from reference TRBV27 and TRBJ1-4, the complete variable domain is EAQVTQNPRYLITVTGKKLTVTCSQNMNHEYMSWYRQDPGLGLRQIYYSMNVEVTDKGDVPEGYKVSRKEKRNFPLILESPSPNQTSLYFCASRRQGADEKLFFGSGTQLSVL.